This TCR beta chain was sequenced for a study of T cells in Graves' hyperthyroidism and ophthalmopathy. Germline loops: CDR1 LGHNA, CDR2 YSLEER. With 3 bases clipped from V and 2 bases from J, the junction kept 3 bases outside the gene matches. CDR3 length equals 16 residues. Concerning this clonotype: Its antigen remains unknown.

General study findings and limits: Most clonotypes expanded in thyroid above 0.001 were likewise present in blood.

Regions amplified from RNA transcripts were the TCR beta CDR3 regions. The primer set for the first-round RT-PCR of the TCR CDR3 was HTBI. TCRdb re-analysed the multiplex PCR reads in MiXCR, keeping a single row per CDR3 protein. The sample carries about 330,000 distinct CDR3 sequences, approximately 13% recorded once. It was uncontrolled infection, other autoimmune disease, pregnancy or lactation that excluded patients. PBMCs came from about 10 ml fresh peripheral blood. Input material: blood. This clonotype originated in a woman aged 40 to 50 with Graves' ophthalmopathy. This sequence joins TRBV4-3 and TRBJ2-3; 12 bases agree with TRBD2. This CDR3 is CASSHRLAGDTDTQYF. In DNA, the CDR3 is TGCGCCAGCAGCCACAGACTAGCGGGGGACACAGATACGCAGTATTTT.